These 20 T cell receptor beta chains originate from one sample sequenced in a study of STAT5B mutations in CD4+ large granular lymphocyte leukemia. The method was immunoSEQ multiplex PCR; TCRdb's version includes in-frame clones alone and lacks a portion of them. This sample carries about 23,000 clones, about four fifths of them seen once, and the ten largest clones take 8.6%. The specimen sequenced was CD4+ T cells from blood buffy coats. These receptor sequences come from a human donor in good health.

This chain uses TRBV2 with TRBJ2-1; 7 nucleotides match TRBD1. Germline V gene data show CDR1 as SNHLY and CDR2 as FYNNEI. The CDR3 loop spans 13 amino acids. With V trimmed by 4 bases and J by 4 bases, 1 base remained unmatched. CDR3 protein: CASSGDRYNEQFF. CDR3 in DNA: TGTGCCAGCAGTGGGGACAGATACAATGAGCAGTTCTTC.

The sample holds one count of this clone. V is TRBV7-9 and J is TRBJ2-1; 11 bases line up with TRBD1. Germline V gene data show CDR1 as SEHNR and CDR2 as FQNEAQ (reference sequence). V gave up 5 bases and J gave up 8 bases; unmatched junction bases: 5. This CDR3 contains 14 residues. The CDR3 DNA reads as TGTGCCAGCAGCCGGGACAGGGGGTTAGATGAGCAGTTCTTC. It translates to CASSRDRGLDEQFF.

This rearrangement joins TRBV28 to TRBJ2-1, with D hard to call. Germline lookup yields CDR1 MDHEN and CDR2 SYDVKM. V dropped 5 bases and J dropped 6 bases, with 8 bases sitting between them. There are 12 residues in the CDR3. The CDR3 sequence: CASSPPGNEQFF. The CDR3 DNA reads TGTGCCAGCAGTCCACCTGGCAATGAGCAGTTCTTC.

The rearrangement links TRBV5-1 to TRBJ2-5; 9 bases map to TRBD2. Germline loops: CDR1 SGHRS, CDR2 YFSETQ. The CDR3 has 15 amino acids. V shed 4 bases, J shed 0 bases, and the junction held 4 bases outside the gene matches. This CDR3 reads CASSLAGTYQETQYF. CDR3 DNA: TGCGCCAGCAGCCTAGCGGGGACGTACCAAGAGACCCAGTACTTC.

V usage is TRBV28 and J usage is TRBJ1-4; 7 bases are shared with TRBD1. The V gene's germline CDR1 is MDHEN and CDR2 SYDVKM. The CDR3 length is 15 residues. Losses at the gene ends were 8 bases for V and 5 bases for J; bases not matched to a gene: 11. Here the CDR3 reads CASGSPGQTNEKLFF. The CDR3 DNA follows: TGTGCCAGCGGGAGCCCGGGACAGACGAATGAAAAACTGTTTTTT.

The chain has TRBV5-1 and TRBJ2-2; TRBD1 is a possible D gene (6 bases). V lost 4 bases and J lost 7, with 11 bases in between. The CDR3 spans 13 residues. Germline loops: CDR1 SGHRS, CDR2 YFSETQ. The CDR3 sequence is CASSQQGNGELFF. DNA of the CDR3: TGCGCCAGCAGCCAACAGGGTAACGGGGAGCTGTTTTTT.

This clone was counted between two and nine times. V is TRBV7-9 and J is TRBJ1-3; a possible D gene is TRBD1 (5 bases). Trimming stripped 0 bases from V and 4 bases from J, with 10 bases between. This CDR3 is 15 amino acids long. Per the germline V gene, CDR1 is SEHNR and CDR2 is FQNEAQ (reference sequence). CDR3 protein: CASSLAKGPGNTIYF. The CDR3 DNA reads TGTGCCAGCAGCTTAGCTAAGGGGCCCGGAAACACCATATATTTT.

The chain is built from TRBV5-1 and TRBJ1-2; D call uncertain. Germline V CDR1 and CDR2: SGHRS, YFSETQ. V was shortened by 0 bases and J by 0 bases, with 6 bases between the two germline ends. CDR3 size: 14 residues. For the CDR3, the DNA is TGCGCCAGCAGCTTGGACGGAGCTAACTATGGCTACACCTTC. This gives the protein CASSLDGANYGYTF. The complete variable domain, with remaining parts taken from reference TRBV5-1 and TRBJ1-2, reads KAGVTQTPRYLIKTRGQQVTLSCSPISGHRSVSWYQQTPGQGLQFLFEYFSETQRNKGNFPGRFSGRQFSNSRSEMNVSTLELGDSALYLCASSLDGANYGYTFGSGTRLTVV.

This rearrangement joins TRBV4-3 to TRBJ2-1, with 12 bases that match TRBD2. The V and J ends lost 4 bases and 6 bases, in that order; junction bases with no gene match: 7. CDR1 LGHNA and CDR2 YSLEER come from the germline V gene. This CDR3 has 16 residues. The CDR3 here is CASSLSLAGGRNEQFF. In nucleotides, the CDR3 is TGCGCCAGCAGCCTTTCCCTAGCGGGAGGGCGCAATGAGCAGTTCTTC.

In this sample, this clone turned up once. CDR3 loop: CSVEPFGKADTQYF. In DNA form, the CDR3 reads TGCAGCGTCGAGCCCTTCGGGAAGGCAGATACGCAGTATTTT. V and J are TRBV29-1 and TRBJ2-3; TRBD2 is a possible D gene (5 bases). The CDR3 sequence is 14 residues long. V lost 6 bases, J lost 4 bases, and 17 bases lay in between. Germline V gives CDR1 SQVTM, CDR2 ANQGSEA.

The gene calls are TRBV19 and TRBJ2-3; TRBD2 aligns across 8 bases. This CDR3 comprises 17 residues. After removal of 1 base from V and 1 base from J, the junction contained 7 bases not matched to a gene. Germline V gene data show CDR1 as LNHDA and CDR2 as SQIVND (reference sequence). This CDR3 reads CASSIGGGTLGTDTQYF. Written as DNA, the CDR3 is TGTGCCAGTAGTATAGGCGGGGGGACCCTTGGCACAGATACGCAGTATTTT.

This clone appeared a single time. CDR3: CASSEENPGLSPLHF. DNA for the CDR3: TGTGCCAGCAGTGAGGAGAACCCCGGACTTTCACCCCTCCACTTT. The chain joins TRBV2 to TRBJ1-6, with D unclear. Germline V CDR1 and CDR2: SNHLY, FYNNEI. Trimming cost V 3 bases and J 9 bases, with 15 bases left between them. This CDR3 region has 15 residues.

V usage is TRBV19 and J usage is TRBJ2-7; TRBD1 matches 7 bases. CDR3 length: 15 amino acids. V shed 4 bases, J shed 2 bases, and the junction held 8 bases outside the gene matches. Germline V gives CDR1 LNHDA, CDR2 SQIVND (reference sequence). The CDR3 sequence is CASSNPGQIPYEQYF. CDR3 sequence (DNA): TGTGCCAGTAGTAACCCGGGACAGATCCCCTACGAGCAGTACTTC.

The V and J genes are TRBV7-2 and TRBJ1-2, with D perhaps matching TRBD1 (6 bases). This CDR3 is 17 amino acids long. The V gene lost 4 bases and the J gene lost 4 bases, with 22 bases spanning the gap. Looked up from germline, CDR1 is SGHTA and CDR2 is FQGNSA. The CDR3 reads CASSSPGGLQGGYGYTF. CDR3 DNA sequence: TGTGCCAGCAGCTCCCCCGGGGGGCTACAGGGAGGCTATGGCTACACCTTC. Together with reference TRBV7-2 and TRBJ1-2, the CDR3 gives the full variable domain: GAGVSQSPSNKVTEKGKDVELRCDPISGHTALYWYRQSLGQGLEFLIYFQGNSAPDKSGLPSDRFSAERTGGSVSTLTIQRTQQEDSAVYLCASSSPGGLQGGYGYTFGSGTRLTVV.

The chain joins TRBV20-1 to TRBJ1-2; D uncertain. CDR3 length: 10 residues. Germline V gives CDR1 DFQATT, CDR2 SNEGSKA (reference sequence). With 5 bases removed from V and 2 bases from J, the gap between germline ends came to 3 bases. This CDR3 reads CSALNYGYTF. The CDR3 DNA reads TGCAGTGCTCTGAACTATGGCTACACCTTC.

This chain uses TRBV11-3 with TRBJ1-3; possibly TRBD1 for D (6 bases). CDR3 length equals 16 residues. The germline gives CDR1 SGHNT, CDR2 YENEEA. V lost 5 bases and J lost 0, with 14 bases in between. CDR3 region: CASSVGGTGSGNTIYF. DNA for the CDR3: TGTGCCAGCAGCGTAGGGGGGACCGGCTCTGGAAACACCATATATTTT. Variable domain in full (rest from reference TRBV11-3 and TRBJ1-3): EAGVVQSPRYKIIEKKQPVAFWCNPISGHNTLYWYLQNLGQGPELLIRYENEEAVDDSQLPKDRFSAERLKGVDSTLKIQPAELGDSAVYLCASSVGGTGSGNTIYFGEGSWLTVV.

A few counts support this clone. A junction boundary mismatches the germline segment, possibly from a read error. The chain links TRBV7-9 to TRBJ1-6; D is ambiguous. This CDR3 is built from 12 residues. CDR1 is SEHNR and CDR2 is FQNEAQ in the germline V gene (reference sequence). The CDR3 loop is CASSSDNSPLHF. Written as DNA, the CDR3 is TGTGCCAGCAGCTCCGATAATTCACCCCTCCACTTT.

The J gene is TRBJ1-3, the V gene TRBV29-1; possible D gene TRBD1, 6 bases. Trimming took off 7 bases at V and 0 bases at J, with 22 bases between the two ends. The CDR3 is 17 residues long. Per germline, CDR1 SQVTM and CDR2 ANQGSEA. CDR3 nucleotide sequence: TGCAGCGCTTGGGGCCCGGACCAGGGGATCTCTGGAAACACCATATATTTT. It translates to CSAWGPDQGISGNTIYF. Full variable domain (remainder filled in from reference TRBV29-1 and TRBJ1-3): SAVISQKPSRDICQRGTSLTIQCQVDSQVTMMFWYRQQPGQSLTLIATANQGSEATYESGFVIDKFPISRPNLTFSTLTVSNMSPEDSSIYLCSAWGPDQGISGNTIYFGEGSWLTVV.

J is TRBJ1-2 and V is TRBV7-2; D possibly corresponds to TRBD1 (5 bases). The V gene lost 5 bases and the J gene lost 5 bases, with 12 bases spanning the gap. CDR3 length: 13 amino acids. Germline CDR1 and CDR2: SGHTA and FQGNSA. In nucleotides, the CDR3 is TGTGCCAGCAGCCCGGGGACCGTATATGGCTACACCTTC. Translated: CASSPGTVYGYTF.

This sequence joins TRBV6-1 and TRBJ1-5; 7 nucleotides agree with TRBD1. Per germline, CDR1 MNHNS and CDR2 SASEGT. This CDR3 region has 17 residues. The junction had 10 bases not matched to a gene; V was cut back by 1 base and J by 4 bases. CDR3 amino acids: CASSEVEVRGRNQPQHF. The DNA of the CDR3 is TGTGCCAGCAGTGAAGTTGAAGTTAGGGGGCGGAATCAGCCCCAGCATTTT.